Sequencing of this T cell receptor beta chain was carried out in a study of blood T cell repertoires in COVID-19. V was trimmed by 2 bases and J by 5 bases, leaving 10 bases between them. Germline CDR1 is MNHEY and CDR2 is SVGEGT. The CDR3 totals 15 residues. The table came from immunoSEQ multiplex PCR; TCRdb's copy has only in-frame clones and leaves some out. The sample lists around 47,000 clones; about 86% were seen once. The rearrangement uses TRBV6-2 or TRBV6-3 and TRBJ1-6; D gene unclear. Sequencing was done on a sample of peripheral blood. This clonotype was sampled from a human donor in a cohort sampled during active COVID-19. The DNA of the CDR3 is TGTGCCAGCAGTTACCATCAGTCCAATAATTCACCCCTCCACTTT. Protein product: CASSYHQSNNSPLHF.